These T cell receptor beta chains were read from a single sample in a study of cytotoxic CD8 clonotypes in ibrutinib-treated CLL. Clones were sequenced by immunoSEQ multiplex PCR, and TCRdb holds only the in-frame ones, with some missing. This sample has around 97,000 clones, with almost 80% found just once. The specimen comprised PBMCs, sampled after 12 months of ibrutinib treatment. The receptor set was obtained from a human donor with chronic lymphocytic leukemia. Each CDR3 is given with its conserved first and last residue. The D gene is left open where the match is weak. Only part of the rows carry a size: once, few, many, or a class if the clone is expanded.

TRBJ1-5 NA NA TRBV27 TGTGCCAGCAGTTTATCGGTGGGGCAGGGCAATCAGCCCCAGCATTTT CASSLSVGQGNQPQHF
TRBJ2-3 NA NA TRBV4-1 TGCGCCAGCAGCCAAGAAGGAGCGTACGGGCCCGATACGCAGTATTTT CASSQEGAYGPDTQYF
TRBJ2-3 NA TRBD2 TRBV5-1 TGCGCCAGCAGCCTGGGACTACCCACTCCCGGAGATACGCAGTATTTT CASSLGLPTPGDTQYF
TRBJ1-5 few NA TRBV18 TGTGCCAGCTCACCCGATGGCACATTTCAGCCCCAGCATTTT CASSPDGTFQPQHF
TRBJ1-3 NA NA TRBV6-5 TGTGCCAGCAGTTACGCGGGTAGCTCTGGAAACACCATATATTTT CASSYAGSSGNTIYF
TRBJ1-3 few NA TRBV7-8 TGTGCCAGCAGCTTAGCGGTCGAGGGGCTTGATGGAAACACCATATATTTT CASSLAVEGLDGNTIYF
TRBJ2-4 NA NA TRBV15 TGTGCCACCAGCACACAGAAAAACATTCAGTACTTC CATSTQKNIQYF
TRBJ1-6 NA NA TRBV5-1 TGCGCCAGCGGGCAGGGAGGAGAAGAATCACCCCTCCACTTT CASGQGGEESPLHF
TRBJ2-5 NA TRBD2 TRBV4-3 TGCGCCAGCAGCCAGAGCGGGGGGGCCAGGGAGACCCAGTACTTC CASSQSGGARETQYF
TRBJ1-4 few NA TRBV6-1 TGTGCCAGCAGTCCCATCGGGTTTGGTGAAAAACTGTTTTTT CASSPIGFGEKLFF
TRBJ1-2 medium-sized NA TRBV12-5 TGTGCTAGTGGCCCTACAGGGCGCGATGGCTACACCTTC CASGPTGRDGYTF
TRBJ2-3 NA NA TRBV2 TGTGCCAGCAGTGAGAGGACCGTGAGAGATACGCAGTATTTT CASSERTVRDTQYF
TRBJ2-3 NA TRBD2 TRBV27 TGTGCATCGGCGGGAGCCTCTAGCACAGATACGCAGTATTTT CASAGASSTDTQYF
TRBJ2-5 few NA TRBV30 TGTGCCTGGAGCCCTTCTGAGACCCAGTACTTC CAWSPSETQYF
TRBJ1-1 NA NA TRBV30 TGTGCCTGGAAACGGAACAGCAAGAACACTGAAGCTTTCTTT CAWKRNSKNTEAFF
TRBJ1-1 NA TRBD1 TRBV6-5 TGTGCCAGCAGTTCGACAGGGGGTAGAAACACTGAAGCTTTCTTT CASSSTGGRNTEAFF
TRBJ2-5 NA NA TRBV5-6 TGTGCCAGCAGCTTAGCGGGTCGGGGGACCCAAGAGACCCAGTACTTC CASSLAGRGTQETQYF
TRBJ2-7 NA NA TRBV6-6 TGTGCCACCGGATCCGGGGCCTACGAGCAGTACTTC CATGSGAYEQYF
TRBJ1-6 NA NA TRBV9 TGTGCCAGCAGCACGACAGGCCCAGGGAATTCACCCCTCCACTTT CASSTTGPGNSPLHF
TRBJ1-2 NA TRBD1 TRBV7-3 TGTGCCAGCAGCTTAATCGGACAGGGTCGGGTCTATGGCTACACCTTC CASSLIGQGRVYGYTF
TRBJ2-3 NA NA TRBV7-2 TGTGCCAGCAGCTTAGCGTTCCGCACAGATACGCAGTATTTT CASSLAFRTDTQYF
TRBJ1-2 NA TRBD1 TRBV5-1 TGCGCCAGCAGCTTGGCCCCAGGGGGCTATGGCTACACCTTC CASSLAPGGYGYTF
TRBJ2-2 NA TRBD1 TRBV6-5 TGTGCCAGCACCGACAGGGCCACCGGGGAGCTGTTTTTT CASTDRATGELFF
TRBJ2-1 once NA TRBV4-1 TGCGCCAGCAGCCCTCTAGAGCCGCCCAATGAGCAGTTCTTC CASSPLEPPNEQFF